These T cell receptor beta chains were read from a single sample in a study of identifying expanded T cells in peripheral blood. Sequenced by immunoSEQ multiplex PCR; TCRdb stores in-frame clones only, minus some. The repertoire holds 90,000 to 100,000 clones, with 88% as singletons. The specimen sequenced was blood. The receptors come from a person aged 18 to 70 in good health. Each CDR3 is given with its conserved first and last residue. Each record gives: V gene, D gene, J gene, clone size, CDR3 DNA, CDR3 protein. The D gene is left open where the match is weak. The size of a clone is reported for some rows only, either as once, few or many, or as a class for expanded clones.

TRBV19	-	TRBJ1-2	-	TGTGCCAGTAGTATCCGCCGTGGGGTAGACTATGGCTACACCTTC	CASSIRRGVDYGYTF
TRBV29-1	-	TRBJ1-3	once	TGCAGCGTTGACAGGGGCCAATCTGGAAACACCATATATTTT	CSVDRGQSGNTIYF
TRBV5-4	-	TRBJ2-3	-	TGTGCCAGCAGCTTCTGGGGCACAGATACGCAGTATTTT	CASSFWGTDTQYF
TRBV19	TRBD1	TRBJ1-1	-	TGTGCCAGTAGTATTCTCCGGGACAGGGCCCGCGTGAACACTGAAGCTTTCTTT	CASSILRDRARVNTEAFF
TRBV2	-	TRBJ1-2	-	TGTGCCAGCAGCGAAAACAGTTACGACTATGGCTACACCTTC	CASSENSYDYGYTF
TRBV28	TRBD2	TRBJ2-3	-	TGTGCCTCTAGCGGGGGTACAGATACGCAGTATTTT	CASSGGTDTQYF
TRBV28	-	TRBJ1-2	-	TGTGCCAGCACCTATGTAGGTGGAGGCTATGGCTACACCTTC	CASTYVGGGYGYTF
TRBV5-1	TRBD1	TRBJ1-4	-	TGCGCCAGCAGTGGACAGGGGGCTAATGAAAAACTGTTTTTT	CASSGQGANEKLFF
TRBV6-4	TRBD2	TRBJ2-3	-	TGTGCCAGCAGTGTGACTAGCGGTGGCACAGATACGCAGTATTTT	CASSVTSGGTDTQYF
TRBV30	TRBD1	TRBJ2-7	-	TGTGCCTGGGGGGGGACAGGGGACGAGCAGTACTTC	CAWGGTGDEQYF
TRBV5-5	-	TRBJ2-5	-	TGTGCCAGCAGCTCGTACAGGGTGCGGGAGACCCAGTACTTC	CASSSYRVRETQYF
TRBV5-1	-	TRBJ2-1	-	TGCGCCAGCAGCTTCGCAGGTAATGAGCAGTTCTTC	CASSFAGNEQFF
TRBV2	-	TRBJ2-7	-	TGTGCCAGCAGTTATATAGGGAACGAGCAGTACTTC	CASSYIGNEQYF
TRBV19	-	TRBJ2-5	-	TGTGCCAGTAGTATAATGGACGGGGTCCTTGGAACAGAGACCCAGTACTTC	CASSIMDGVLGTETQYF
TRBV7-9	TRBD1	TRBJ2-1	-	TGTGCCAGCAGCTTTCAGGGGGCTGTGAACAATGAGCAGTTCTTC	CASSFQGAVNNEQFF
TRBV19	-	TRBJ2-2	-	TGTGCCAGTAGTACACGTATGCAGGGGTCGACCGGGGAGCTGTTTTTT	CASSTRMQGSTGELFF
TRBV10-3	TRBD1	TRBJ2-7	-	TGTGCCATCGGAAACAGGGGTGGGGACGAGCAGTACTTC	CAIGNRGGDEQYF
TRBV5-4	TRBD1	TRBJ2-5	-	TGTGCCAGCAGACAGGGGGCGGAGGAGACCCAGTACTTC	CASRQGAEETQYF
TRBV7-2	TRBD2	TRBJ2-2	-	TGTGCCAGCAGATACGCGGGGGGGCCCGGGGAGCTGTTTTTT	CASRYAGGPGELFF
TRBV5-1	TRBD1	TRBJ1-1	-	TGCGCCAGCAGCTACAGGGGCAGGAACACTGAAGCTTTCTTT	CASSYRGRNTEAFF
TRBV27	TRBD1	TRBJ2-3	-	TGTGCCAGCGCCGGACAGGGCATAATGCAGTATTTT	CASAGQGIMQYF
TRBV5-5	-	TRBJ2-1	-	TGTGCCAGCAGCTTGGGGCAGGTTTACAATGAGCAGTTCTTC	CASSLGQVYNEQFF
TRBV7-2	TRBD2	TRBJ2-5	-	TGTGCCAGCAGCTTCCGAGCGGGAGTCCAAGAGACCCAGTACTTC	CASSFRAGVQETQYF
TRBV6-5	-	TRBJ2-7	-	TGTGCCAGCAGTTACCTAGGCAGTGGGGGAAACGAGCAGTACTTC	CASSYLGSGGNEQYF
TRBV6-6	-	TRBJ2-7	-	TGTGCCAGCAGTCGGGACTCCACCTACGAGCAGTACTTC	CASSRDSTYEQYF
TRBV7-3	-	TRBJ2-1	-	TGTGCCAGCAGCCTTGGACTGTTCAATGAGCAGTTCTTC	CASSLGLFNEQFF
TRBV7-6	-	TRBJ2-3	-	TGTGCCAGCAGCGGAGGGGGAGTACGGGGAGATACGCAGTATTTT	CASSGGGVRGDTQYF
TRBV5-1	-	TRBJ2-3	-	TGCGCCAGCAGCTTGGTTGGCACAGATACGCAGTATTTT	CASSLVGTDTQYF
TRBV6-5	TRBD1	TRBJ2-5	-	TGTGCCAGCAGAAGGGACAGGGGGCGTCTCGGGACCCAGTACTTC	CASRRDRGRLGTQYF
TRBV28	TRBD1	TRBJ2-3	-	TGTGCCAGCAGTTTAGAACAGGGGGCAGATACGCAGTATTTT	CASSLEQGADTQYF
TRBV28	-	TRBJ1-1	-	TGTGCCAGCGAACAACCGGGGGGGCCAGCTTTCTTT	CASEQPGGPAFF
TRBV6-4	TRBD1	TRBJ2-3	medium-sized	TGTGCCAGCAGCGCCGGGACAGGGGGGACCGATACGCAGTATTTT	CASSAGTGGTDTQYF
TRBV18	-	TRBJ2-7	once	TGTGCCAGCTCCCTGCGAAGCCCCGGGGACCCCTCCTACGAGCAGTACTTC	CASSLRSPGDPSYEQYF
TRBV27	-	TRBJ2-5	-	TGTGCCAGCAGTTTATCGTCCAGCTCCGGGAGGACCCAGTACTTC	CASSLSSSSGRTQYF
TRBV9	TRBD2	TRBJ2-5	-	TGTGCCAGCAGCCCCTTGAGCGGGGTCCAAGAGACCCAGTACTTC	CASSPLSGVQETQYF
TRBV9	-	TRBJ2-7	-	TGTGCCAGCAGCGTAGCGGGGAGTAACGAGCAGTACTTC	CASSVAGSNEQYF
TRBV18	-	TRBJ2-7	-	TGTGCCAGCTCACCCGGGCTCACAACCTACGAGCAGTACTTC	CASSPGLTTYEQYF
TRBV10-3	TRBD2	TRBJ2-5	-	TGTGCCATGGCGCTTCCGGGACTAGCGGGGTTACATCAAGAGACCCAGTACTTC	CAMALPGLAGLHQETQYF
TRBV25-1	-	TRBJ1-3	-	TGTGCCAGCCAGGCAGGGACACACTCTGGAAACACCATATATTTT	CASQAGTHSGNTIYF
TRBV6-5	-	TRBJ2-5	-	TGTGCCAGCAGTGACGGAACTACCCTGAAGGGCCAGTACTTC	CASSDGTTLKGQYF
TRBV9	-	TRBJ2-2	-	TGTGCCAGCAGTCGTAGTATGATCGGGGGGAACACCGGGGAGCTGTTTTTT	CASSRSMIGGNTGELFF
TRBV18	-	TRBJ1-2	few	TGTGCCAGCTTTGGTCGTGGGGGCTACACCTTC	CASFGRGGYTF
TRBV6-5	-	TRBJ1-2	-	TGTGCCAGCAGCCCAACGACAGGTTTCTATGGCTACACCTTC	CASSPTTGFYGYTF
TRBV5-1	-	TRBJ2-1	-	TGCGCCAGCAGCTTGTTGGGGCCCTCCTACAATGAGCAGTTCTTC	CASSLLGPSYNEQFF
TRBV30	-	TRBJ2-6	-	TGTGCCTGGAGTTTTGTCCCCTCTGGGGCCAACGTCCTGACTTTC	CAWSFVPSGANVLTF
TRBV5-1	-	TRBJ1-1	-	TGCGCCAGCAGCTTGGCCGGGGCCGATGAAGCTTTCTTT	CASSLAGADEAFF
TRBV5-4	-	TRBJ1-1	-	TGTGCCAGCAGCCTCGATCAGAACACTGAAGCTTTCTTT	CASSLDQNTEAFF
TRBV5-6	-	TRBJ1-3	-	TGTGCCAGCAGCTTGGTAGGAAACACCATATATTTT	CASSLVGNTIYF
TRBV14	TRBD2	TRBJ2-7	-	TGTGCCAGCAGCCACAGTCTAGCGGGAGGGAGTCTGTACTTC	CASSHSLAGGSLYF
TRBV15	-	TRBJ2-6	-	TGTGCCACCAGCAGGGAACAGGGTTCTGGGGCCAACGTCCTGACTTTC	CATSREQGSGANVLTF
TRBV6-6	TRBD1	TRBJ2-7	-	TGTGCCAGCAGTTACGGACAGGGCGGCTACGAGCAGTACTTC	CASSYGQGGYEQYF
TRBV11-2	-	TRBJ1-6	-	TGTGCCAGCAGCATGGGGGCAGGCTATAATTCACCCCTCCACTTT	CASSMGAGYNSPLHF
TRBV6-4	TRBD1	TRBJ2-6	once	TGTGCCAGCAGTGGCCAGGGGGCGTCTGGGGCCAACGTCCTGACTTTC	CASSGQGASGANVLTF
TRBV7-3	TRBD1	TRBJ2-3	-	TGTGCCAGCAGCGGCGGACAGGCAGATACGCAGTATTTT	CASSGGQADTQYF
TRBV7-9	-	TRBJ2-3	-	TGTGCCAGCAGCTTGAGGGGCCTCGGTACGCAGTATTTT	CASSLRGLGTQYF
TRBV11-2	-	TRBJ2-7	-	TGTGCCAGCAAAGGTTCCTACGAGCAGTACTTC	CASKGSYEQYF
TRBV4-2	-	TRBJ1-1	-	TGTGCCAGCAGCCAAGGATCTGAAGCTTTCTTT	CASSQGSEAFF
TRBV6-1	-	TRBJ2-7	-	TGTGCCAGCAGTAGGGACACCTACGAGCAGTACTTC	CASSRDTYEQYF
TRBV19	-	TRBJ2-3	-	TGTGCCAGTAGTATCACAGATACGCAGTATTTT	CASSITDTQYF
TRBV7-3	TRBD2	TRBJ2-5	once	TGTGCCAGCAGCTTACTAGCGGGGGAAGAGACCCAGTACTTC	CASSLLAGEETQYF